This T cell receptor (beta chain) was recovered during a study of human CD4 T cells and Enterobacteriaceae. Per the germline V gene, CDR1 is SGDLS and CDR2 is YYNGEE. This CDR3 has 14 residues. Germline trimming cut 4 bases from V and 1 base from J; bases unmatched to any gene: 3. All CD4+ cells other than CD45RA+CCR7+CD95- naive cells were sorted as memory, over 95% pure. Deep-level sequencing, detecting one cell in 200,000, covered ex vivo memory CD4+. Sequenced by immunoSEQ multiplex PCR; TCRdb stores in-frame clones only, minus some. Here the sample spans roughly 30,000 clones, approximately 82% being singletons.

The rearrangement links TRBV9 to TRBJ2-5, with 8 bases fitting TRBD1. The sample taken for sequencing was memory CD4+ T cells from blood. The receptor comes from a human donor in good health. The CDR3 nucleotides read TGTGCCAGCAGCTTCACAGGGGGCCAAGAGACCCAGTACTTC. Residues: CASSFTGGQETQYF.